The entry that follows covers one T cell receptor (beta chain) sequence. The sample comes from a study of patients and donors after allogeneic stem cell transplantation. TCRdb re-called the RT-PCR reads through MiXCR, storing one row per CDR3 protein. The sample records about a million distinct CDR3 sequences, more than 15% being singletons. Germline V CDR1 and CDR2: MNHEY, SVGAGI. This CDR3 is 15 amino acids long. Trimming took off 2 bases at V and 4 bases at J, with 12 bases between the two ends. Specimen: blood, either unsorted or a sorted T cell fraction (not recorded which). This TCR derives from a human donor who was either an allogeneic HSCT recipient or a stem cell or donor lymphocyte infusion donor (not recorded which). It is not recorded whose cells these are; they may come from a transplant donor. The chain couples TRBV6-5 to TRBJ2-1; D not certain. The CDR3 DNA reads as TGTGCCAGCAGTTACACCCCCCCCGCATACAATGAGCAGTTCTTC. Its protein is CASSYTPPAYNEQFF.